This T cell receptor (beta chain) was profiled in a study of blood T cell repertoires in COVID-19. Looking at the study overall: The United States, Italy and Spain supplied acute and convalescent COVID-19 samples. Nucleic acid was either cDNA or gDNA, and it came from T cells, B-cell-depleted T cells, or PBMCs.

This CDR3 has 11 residues. V was trimmed by 7 bases and J by 4 bases, leaving 8 bases between them. CDR1 and CDR2 from the germline V gene are MDHEN and SYDVKM. This clone was seen repeatedly, ten times or more. In the original workflow: Reference gene primer amplification gave estimated nucleated cell counts. Profiled with immunoSEQ multiplex PCR; TCRdb holds only in-frame clones, not every one. That table is the source of V, J and clone size, and D and trimming were worked out from the DNA. The sample holds around 150,000 clones, 85% seen once. This chain connects TRBV28 to TRBJ2-7; D is unresolved. Specimen: peripheral blood. The sequence derives from a human donor with acute or convalescent COVID-19. The donor label of this sample is uncertain. Written as DNA, the CDR3 is TGTGCCAGCACTCGAGAATACGAGCAGTACTTC. Its protein product is CASTREYEQYF.